This TCR beta chain was captured by sequencing in a study of T cells in Graves' hyperthyroidism and ophthalmopathy. Losses at the gene ends were 5 bases for V and 2 bases for J; bases not matched to a gene: 16. The CDR3 totals 19 residues. CDR1 and CDR2 (germline): MNHNY, SVGAGI (reference sequence). No progression to ophthalmopathy during 18 months of follow-up defined stable disease. Based on clinical symptoms, serum thyroxine and TRAb, thyroid ultrasound and orbital computed tomography, diagnoses were reached. Researchers took RNA transcripts and amplified the TCR beta CDR3 regions from them. The TCR CDR3 first-round RT-PCR relied on the HTBI primer set. TCRdb ran MiXCR on the multiplex PCR reads and lists one entry per CDR3 protein. The table includes hundreds of thousands of distinct CDR3 sequences, approximately 40% detected once.

Sequencing used blood. The clonotype comes from a woman aged 35 to 49 with Graves' hyperthyroidism. V and J are TRBV6-6 and TRBJ1-5, with 9 bases aligning to TRBD1. The CDR3 spells CASSQSRDRDPWGNQPQHF. The CDR3 DNA reads as TGTGCCAGCAGTCAGAGCCGGGACAGGGACCCGTGGGGCAATCAGCCCCAGCATTTT.